This TCR beta chain was documented in a study of ipilimumab plus nivolumab after autologous stem cell transplantation. V lost 0 bases to trimming and J lost 5 bases, with 11 bases between them. The CDR3 consists of 14 residues. Germline V gene sequence: CDR1 SGDLS, CDR2 YYNGEE. Libraries were prepared by immunoSEQ multiplex PCR; TCRdb keeps only in-frame clonotypes and omits some of them. Among 15,000 to 20,000 clones listed, 75% to 85% were seen once. The clonotype originates from a male donor with diffuse large B-cell lymphoma. The chain joins TRBV9 to TRBJ2-5; D possibly corresponds to TRBD1 (5 bases). Sequencing used PBMCs, obtained in a trial of ipilimumab plus nivolumab as post-transplant consolidation. DNA of the CDR3: TGTGCCAGCAGCGTAGAGGGGAATTACGAGACCCAGTACTTC. Its protein is CASSVEGNYETQYF.